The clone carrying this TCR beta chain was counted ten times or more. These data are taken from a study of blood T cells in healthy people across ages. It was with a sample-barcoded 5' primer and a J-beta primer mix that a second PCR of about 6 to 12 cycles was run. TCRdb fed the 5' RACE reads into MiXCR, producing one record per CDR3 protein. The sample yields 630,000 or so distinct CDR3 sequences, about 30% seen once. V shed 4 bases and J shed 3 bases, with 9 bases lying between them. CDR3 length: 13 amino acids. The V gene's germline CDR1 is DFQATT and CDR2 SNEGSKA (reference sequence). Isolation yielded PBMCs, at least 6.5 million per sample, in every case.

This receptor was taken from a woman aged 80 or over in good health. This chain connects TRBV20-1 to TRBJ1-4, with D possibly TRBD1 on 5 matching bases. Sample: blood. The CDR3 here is CSAKKGPNEKLFF. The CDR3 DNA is TGCAGTGCTAAAAAGGGGCCTAATGAAAAACTGTTTTTT.